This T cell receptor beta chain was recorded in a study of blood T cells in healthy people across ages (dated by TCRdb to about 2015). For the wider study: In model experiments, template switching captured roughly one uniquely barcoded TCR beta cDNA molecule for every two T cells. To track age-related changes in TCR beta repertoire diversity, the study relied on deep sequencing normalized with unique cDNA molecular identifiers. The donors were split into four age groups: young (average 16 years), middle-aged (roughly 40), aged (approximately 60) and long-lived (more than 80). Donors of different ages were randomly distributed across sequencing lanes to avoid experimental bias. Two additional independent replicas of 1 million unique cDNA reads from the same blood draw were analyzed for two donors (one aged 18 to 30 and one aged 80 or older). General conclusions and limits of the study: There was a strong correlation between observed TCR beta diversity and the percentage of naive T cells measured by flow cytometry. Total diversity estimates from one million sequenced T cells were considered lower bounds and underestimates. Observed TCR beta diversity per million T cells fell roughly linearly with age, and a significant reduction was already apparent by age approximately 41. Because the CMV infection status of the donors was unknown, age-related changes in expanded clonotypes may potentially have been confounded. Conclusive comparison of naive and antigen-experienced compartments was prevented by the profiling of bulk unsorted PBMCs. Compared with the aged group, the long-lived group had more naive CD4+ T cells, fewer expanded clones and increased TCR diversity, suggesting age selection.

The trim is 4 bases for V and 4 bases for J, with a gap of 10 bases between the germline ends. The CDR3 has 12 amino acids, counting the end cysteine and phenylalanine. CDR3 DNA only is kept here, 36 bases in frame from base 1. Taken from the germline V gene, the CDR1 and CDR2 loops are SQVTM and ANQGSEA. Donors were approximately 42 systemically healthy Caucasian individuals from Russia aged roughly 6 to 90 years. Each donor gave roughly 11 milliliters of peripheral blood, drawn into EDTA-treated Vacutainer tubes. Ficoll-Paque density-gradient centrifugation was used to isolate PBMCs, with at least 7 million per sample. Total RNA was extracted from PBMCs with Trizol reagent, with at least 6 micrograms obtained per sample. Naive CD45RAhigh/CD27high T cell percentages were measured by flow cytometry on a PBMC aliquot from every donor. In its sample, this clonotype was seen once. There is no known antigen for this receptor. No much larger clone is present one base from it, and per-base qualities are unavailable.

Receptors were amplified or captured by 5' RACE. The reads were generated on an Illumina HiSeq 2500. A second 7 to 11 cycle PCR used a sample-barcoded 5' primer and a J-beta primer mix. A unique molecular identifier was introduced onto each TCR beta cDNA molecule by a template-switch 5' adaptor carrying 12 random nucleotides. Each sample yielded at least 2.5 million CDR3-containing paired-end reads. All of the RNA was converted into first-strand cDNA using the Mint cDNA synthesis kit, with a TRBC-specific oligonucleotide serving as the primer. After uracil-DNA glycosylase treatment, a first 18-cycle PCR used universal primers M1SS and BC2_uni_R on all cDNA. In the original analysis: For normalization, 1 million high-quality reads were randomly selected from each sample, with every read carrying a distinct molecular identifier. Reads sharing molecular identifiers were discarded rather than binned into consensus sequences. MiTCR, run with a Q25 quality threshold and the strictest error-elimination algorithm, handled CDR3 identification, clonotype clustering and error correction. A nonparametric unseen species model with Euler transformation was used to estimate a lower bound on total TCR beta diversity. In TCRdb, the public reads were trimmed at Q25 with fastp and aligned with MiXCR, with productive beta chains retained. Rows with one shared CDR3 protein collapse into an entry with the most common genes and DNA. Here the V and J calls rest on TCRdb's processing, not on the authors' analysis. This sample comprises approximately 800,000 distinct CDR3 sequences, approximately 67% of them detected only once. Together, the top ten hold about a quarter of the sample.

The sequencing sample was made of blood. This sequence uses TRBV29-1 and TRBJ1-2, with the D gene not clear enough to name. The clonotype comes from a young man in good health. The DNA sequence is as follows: TGCAGCGTTGTCGGCGCGATCTATGGCTACACCTTC. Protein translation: CSVVGAIYGYTF.